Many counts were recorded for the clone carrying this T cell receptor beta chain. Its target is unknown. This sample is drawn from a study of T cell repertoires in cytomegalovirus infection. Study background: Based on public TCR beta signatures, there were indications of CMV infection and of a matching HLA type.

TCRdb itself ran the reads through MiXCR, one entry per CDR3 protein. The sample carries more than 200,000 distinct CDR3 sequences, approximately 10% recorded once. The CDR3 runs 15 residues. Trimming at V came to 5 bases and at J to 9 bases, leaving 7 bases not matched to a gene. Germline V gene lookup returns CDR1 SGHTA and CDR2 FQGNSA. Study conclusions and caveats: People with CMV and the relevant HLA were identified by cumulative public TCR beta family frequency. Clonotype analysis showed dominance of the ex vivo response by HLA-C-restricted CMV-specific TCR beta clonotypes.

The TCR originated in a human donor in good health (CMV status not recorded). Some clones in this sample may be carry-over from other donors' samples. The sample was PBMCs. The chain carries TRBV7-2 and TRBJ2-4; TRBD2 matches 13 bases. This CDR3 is CASSPGLAGTVIQYF. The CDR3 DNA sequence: TGTGCCAGCAGCCCGGGACTAGCGGGGACGGTCATTCAGTACTTC.